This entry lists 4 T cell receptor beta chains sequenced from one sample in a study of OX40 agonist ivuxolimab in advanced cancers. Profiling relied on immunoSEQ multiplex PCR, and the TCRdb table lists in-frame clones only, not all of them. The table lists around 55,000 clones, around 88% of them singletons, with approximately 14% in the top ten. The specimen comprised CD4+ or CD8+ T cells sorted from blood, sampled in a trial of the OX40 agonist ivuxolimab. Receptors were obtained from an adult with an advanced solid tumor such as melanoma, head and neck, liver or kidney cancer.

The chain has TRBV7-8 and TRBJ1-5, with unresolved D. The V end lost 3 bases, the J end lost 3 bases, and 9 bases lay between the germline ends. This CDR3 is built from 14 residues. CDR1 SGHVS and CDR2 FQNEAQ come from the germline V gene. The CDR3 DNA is TGTGCCAGCAGCTTGTGGGTCGACAATCAGCCCCAGCATTTT. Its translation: CASSLWVDNQPQHF.

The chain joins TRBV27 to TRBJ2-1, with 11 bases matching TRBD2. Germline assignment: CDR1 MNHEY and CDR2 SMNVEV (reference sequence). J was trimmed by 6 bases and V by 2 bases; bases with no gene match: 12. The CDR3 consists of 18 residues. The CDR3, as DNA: TGTGCCAGCAGTTTAATCCCTCCACTAGCGGGAGTTTCCAATGAGCAGTTCTTC. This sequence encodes CASSLIPPLAGVSNEQFF.

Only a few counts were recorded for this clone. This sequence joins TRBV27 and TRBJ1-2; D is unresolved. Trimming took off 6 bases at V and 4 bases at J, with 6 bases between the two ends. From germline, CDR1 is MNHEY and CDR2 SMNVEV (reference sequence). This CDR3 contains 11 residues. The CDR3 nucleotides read TGTGCCAGCAGGAGCCCCTATGGCTACACCTTC. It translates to CASRSPYGYTF.

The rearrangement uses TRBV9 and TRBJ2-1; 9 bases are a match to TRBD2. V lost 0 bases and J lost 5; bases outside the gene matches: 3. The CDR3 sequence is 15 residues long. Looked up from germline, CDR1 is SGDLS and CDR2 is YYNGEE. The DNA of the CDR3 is TGTGCCAGCAGCGTAGAGGGACTAGCTAACAATGAGCAGTTCTTC. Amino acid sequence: CASSVEGLANNEQFF.